A single sample gave rise to the 6 T cell receptor beta chains below, sequenced in a study of monozygotic twins with inflammatory bowel disease. After re-calling the 5' RACE reads, TCRdb lists one entry per CDR3 protein, DNA absent. The sample data list 400,000 or so distinct CDR3 sequences. The sample comprised blood. These receptors came from a human donor with ulcerative colitis or Crohn's disease, or a healthy co-twin of an affected twin (not recorded which).

The V gene is TRBV23-1, the J gene TRBJ2-2; the D gene TCRdb calls, TRBD2, cannot be checked with no DNA. TRBV23-1 is an ORF; its function is uncertain. This CDR3 contains 15 residues. This CDR3 reads CASSQSGDFTGELFF.

The rearrangement links TRBV6-1 to TRBJ2-6. This CDR3 has 17 amino acids. Looked up from germline, CDR1 is MNHNS and CDR2 is SASEGT. The CDR3 region is CASSEARGNSGANVLTF.

The chain carries TRBV5-1 and TRBJ2-1; absent DNA, TCRdb's TRBD1 call cannot be checked. This CDR3 is 18 amino acids long. Germline values: CDR1 SGHRS, CDR2 YFSETQ. This CDR3 is CASSLDENRGATYNEQFF.

The V call is TRBV5-1, the J call TRBJ2-5; TCRdb's assignment of TRBD2 cannot be checked, as there is no DNA. CDR1 and CDR2 from the germline V gene are SGHRS and YFSETQ. This CDR3 has 17 amino acids. CDR3: CASSSGTSGAFQETQYF.

This chain links TRBV5-1 with TRBJ2-7. Germline V lookup: CDR1 SGHRS, CDR2 YFSETQ. CDR3 length: 14 amino acids. The CDR3 here is CASSLGIAPYEQYF. The full variable domain, its missing parts supplied by reference TRBV5-1 and TRBJ2-7, is KAGVTQTPRYLIKTRGQQVTLSCSPISGHRSVSWYQQTPGQGLQFLFEYFSETQRNKGNFPGRFSGRQFSNSRSEMNVSTLELGDSALYLCASSLGIAPYEQYFGPGTRLTVT.

The genes are TRBV7-2 and TRBJ2-5; TCRdb designates TRBD1, a call that cannot be tested without DNA. This CDR3 contains 13 residues. CDR1 is SGHTA and CDR2 is FQGNSA in the germline V gene. CDR3 amino acids: CASSVDRDQTQYF.